This T cell receptor (beta chain) was obtained from a study of metastatic and nonmetastatic thyroid tumors. Study-wide background: For malignant and benign thyroid patients, tumor or nodule tissue and blood were the sources whose repertoires were compared. Study-wide results and caveats: Compared with benign nodules, malignant thyroid tumors were reported to have significantly higher TCR beta diversity in both blood and tumor.

Germline V gene lookup returns CDR1 DFQATT and CDR2 SNEGSKA (reference sequence). The CDR3 sequence is 17 residues long. Among the patients, none had received any treatment before thyroid surgery. Per the original data handling: CDR3 was compared across clinicopathological groups, and the resulting differences were used to build a distant-metastasis classifier for papillary thyroid cancer. TCRdb called clones again from the PCR reads with MiXCR. TCRdb assigned the V and J calls; the authors' analysis was not used. In the table there are about 15,000 clones, roughly 34% of which are singletons. Only one count was recorded for this clone. The target antigen is unknown.

This sequence joins TRBV20-1 and TRBJ2-3; 8 bases are shared with TRBD2. The receptor was derived from a male donor with papillary thyroid cancer or a benign thyroid nodule (not recorded which). Some clones in this sample may be carry-over from other donors' samples. Material: tumor tissue. The CDR3 DNA sequence: TGCATGCAAACAACTAGCGGTCCAATGCGGGCCCCAGATACGCAGTATTTT. This encodes CMQTTSGPMRAPDTQYF.